The 13 T cell receptor beta chains listed next were all sequenced from one sample in a study of identical twins. In TCRdb, the 5' RACE reads were re-called with MiXCR into one record per CDR3 protein. The table includes approximately 1.8 million distinct CDR3 sequences, around 29% detected once. The sequenced material came from cord blood. The source is a newborn girl in good health.

This clonotype has just one count. The rearrangement links TRBV6-1 to TRBJ2-7, with TRBD2 matching over 10 bases. Germline V gene sequence: CDR1 MNHNS, CDR2 SASEGT. V was clipped by 2 bases and J by 2 bases; unmatched bases: 3. The CDR3 runs 15 residues. In DNA, the CDR3 is TGTGCCAGCAGTGAATGGAGCGGGAGGGCCTACGAGCAGTACTTC. Protein sequence: CASSEWSGRAYEQYF.

V gene TRBV5-1 combines with J gene TRBJ2-1; TRBD2 agrees at 7 bases. The J call is doubtful: the DNA matches TRBJ2-7 better. The CDR3 sequence is 18 residues long. CDR1 SGHRS and CDR2 YFSETQ come from the germline V gene. CDR3 sequence (DNA): TGCGCCAGCAGCTTGCGGGACTACCTCCAAAGCTCCTACAATGAGCAGTACTTC. It encodes CASSLRDYLQSSYNEQYF.

This clonotype appeared a few times. V is TRBV7-6 and J is TRBJ2-4; 9 bases fit TRBD2. The J call may be mistaken, given a closer DNA end match to TRBJ2-7. CDR3 length: 15 amino acids. Germline assignment: CDR1 SGHVS and CDR2 FNYEAQ. The CDR3 nucleotides are TGTGCCAGCAGCTCCCACCCTAGCGGGAACTACGAGCAGTACTTC. Protein product: CASSSHPSGNYEQYF.

The chain links TRBV7-2 to TRBJ2-3, with 12 positions matching TRBD2. This CDR3 comprises 16 residues. Germline lookup yields CDR1 SGHTA and CDR2 FQGNSA. With V trimmed by 5 bases and J by 5 bases, 8 bases remained unmatched. CDR3 in amino acids: CASSPKPGLAGDTQYF. CDR3 bases: TGTGCCAGCAGCCCCAAGCCGGGACTAGCGGGAGATACGCAGTATTTT.

This clonotype was recorded a few times. This rearrangement joins TRBV7-8 to TRBJ2-1; 9 bases align to TRBD2. After removal of 2 bases from V and 8 bases from J, the junction contained 7 bases not matched to a gene. The germline V gene has CDR1 SGHVS and CDR2 FQNEAQ. The CDR3 has 15 amino acids. The CDR3 here is CASSLYTAGGHEQFF. The CDR3 DNA is TGTGCCAGCAGCTTATATACGGCGGGAGGGCATGAGCAGTTCTTC.

This clonotype was detected many times. The J gene is TRBJ2-7, the V gene TRBV4-1; tentatively, D is TRBD2 (6 bases). Deletions cut 0 bases from V and 1 base from J, with 13 bases between. Germline loops: CDR1 MGHRA, CDR2 YSYEKL. The CDR3 consists of 16 residues. CDR3 nucleotide sequence: TGCGCCAGCAGCCAAGAGTTGAGGGACTTATCCTACGAGCAGTACTTC. This encodes CASSQELRDLSYEQYF.

The chain uses TRBV15 and TRBJ1-1; a possible D gene is TRBD1 (6 bases). Trimming took 1 base from V and 1 from J, leaving 13 bases between them. Germline values: CDR1 LNHNV, CDR2 YYDKDF (reference sequence). The CDR3 covers 16 residues. The CDR3 DNA is TGTGCCACCAGCAGAGCAGGGAGGGGGAAGAACACTGAAGCTTTCTTT. Its translation: CATSRAGRGKNTEAFF.

Concerning this clonotype: One junction end does not reproduce the germline sequence, and a read error may be involved. The rearrangement uses TRBV4-1 and TRBJ1-5; D possibly corresponds to TRBD1 (5 bases). The V gene's germline CDR1 is MGHRA and CDR2 YSYEKL. This CDR3 is built from 14 residues. CDR3 sequence reads: CASSQTNQGQLQHF. The CDR3 DNA sequence: TGCGCCAGCAGCCAAACAAACCAGGGTCAGCTCCAGCATTTT.

This clonotype was found a few times. The chain carries TRBV20-1 and TRBJ2-1, with 8 bases aligning to TRBD2. The CDR3 consists of 12 residues. Trimming took 3 bases from V and 7 from J; bases not matched to a gene: 2. The germline V gene encodes CDR1 DFQATT and CDR2 SNEGSKA (reference sequence). Here the CDR3 reads CSASGGGNEQFF. In DNA, the CDR3 is TGCAGTGCTAGCGGGGGGGGGAATGAGCAGTTCTTC.

The rearrangement links TRBV7-2 to TRBJ2-2; D remains ambiguous. The CDR3 loop spans 14 amino acids. Trimming took 2 bases from V and 8 from J, leaving 12 bases between them. Germline V gene data show CDR1 as SGHTA and CDR2 as FQGNSA. CDR3 nucleotides: TGTGCCAGCAGCTTATTGCTCCTTTCGGGGGAGCTGTTTTTT. The encoded protein is CASSLLLLSGELFF.

This clonotype was detected only a few times. The V gene is TRBV29-1, the J gene TRBJ1-5, with D maybe TRBD1 (5 bases). V was clipped by 7 bases and J by 0 bases, with 22 bases between them. The CDR3 is made up of 17 amino acids. CDR1 and CDR2 (germline): SQVTM, ANQGSEA. The CDR3 bases are TGCAGCGATATTAAGACAGAACTTACATATAGCAATCAGCCCCAGCATTTT. Amino acid sequence: CSDIKTELTYSNQPQHF.

This clonotype came up once. At one end, the junction sequence differs from germline, possibly due to a read error. V and J are TRBV25-1 and TRBJ2-7, with D perhaps TRBD2 (6 bases). The CDR3 totals 14 residues. Germline CDR1 reads MGHDK; CDR2 reads SYGVNS. The CDR3 spells CAGRVGLPPYEQYF. In DNA, the CDR3 is TGTGCCGGCAGGGTGGGACTGCCCCCTTACGAGCAGTACTTC.

In its sample, this clonotype was seen a few times. Compared with germline, one end of the junction differs, possibly owing to a read error. V and J are TRBV12-3 or TRBV12-4 and TRBJ1-1, with unresolved D. The CDR3 extends over 11 amino acids. As DNA, the CDR3 is TGTGCCGGCAGCCGCGGCACTGAAGCTTTCTTT. Translated: CAGSRGTEAFF.